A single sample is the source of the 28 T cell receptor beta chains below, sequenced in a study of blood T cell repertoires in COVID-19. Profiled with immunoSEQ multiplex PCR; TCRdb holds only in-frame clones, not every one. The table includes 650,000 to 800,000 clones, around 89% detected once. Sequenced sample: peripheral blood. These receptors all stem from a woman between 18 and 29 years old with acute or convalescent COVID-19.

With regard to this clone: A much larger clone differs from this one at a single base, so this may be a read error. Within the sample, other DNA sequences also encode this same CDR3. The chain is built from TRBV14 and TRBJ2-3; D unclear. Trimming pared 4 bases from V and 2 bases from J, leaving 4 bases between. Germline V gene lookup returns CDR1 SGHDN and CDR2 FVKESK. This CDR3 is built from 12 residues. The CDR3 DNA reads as TGTGCCAGCAGCCCCTTCACAGATACGCAGTATTTT. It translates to CASSPFTDTQYF.

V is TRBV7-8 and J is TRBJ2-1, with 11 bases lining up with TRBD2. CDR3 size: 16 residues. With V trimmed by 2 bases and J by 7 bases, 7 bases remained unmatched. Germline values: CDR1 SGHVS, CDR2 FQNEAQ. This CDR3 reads CASSLQRLAGKNEQFF. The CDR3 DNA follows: TGTGCCAGCAGCTTACAGAGACTAGCGGGGAAGAATGAGCAGTTCTTC.

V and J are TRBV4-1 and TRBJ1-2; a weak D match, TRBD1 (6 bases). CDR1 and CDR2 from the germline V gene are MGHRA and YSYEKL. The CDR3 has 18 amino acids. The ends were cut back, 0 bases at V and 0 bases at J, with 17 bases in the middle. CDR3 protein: CASSQEPGQGLANYGYTF. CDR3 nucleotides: TGCGCCAGCAGCCAAGAACCGGGACAAGGCTTAGCTAACTATGGCTACACCTTC.

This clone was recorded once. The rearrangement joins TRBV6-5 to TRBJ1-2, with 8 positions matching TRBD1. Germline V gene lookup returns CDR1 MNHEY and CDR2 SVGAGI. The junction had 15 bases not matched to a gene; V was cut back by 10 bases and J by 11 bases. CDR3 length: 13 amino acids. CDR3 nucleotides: TGTGCCACCGCGTTCGGGACAGGTTCCGGGTACACCTTC. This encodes CATAFGTGSGYTF.

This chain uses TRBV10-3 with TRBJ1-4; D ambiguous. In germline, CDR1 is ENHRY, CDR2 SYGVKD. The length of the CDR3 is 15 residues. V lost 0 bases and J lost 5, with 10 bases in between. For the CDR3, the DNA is TGTGCCATCAGTGAGTCGGTCAGGCCAAATGAAAAACTGTTTTTT. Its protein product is CAISESVRPNEKLFF.

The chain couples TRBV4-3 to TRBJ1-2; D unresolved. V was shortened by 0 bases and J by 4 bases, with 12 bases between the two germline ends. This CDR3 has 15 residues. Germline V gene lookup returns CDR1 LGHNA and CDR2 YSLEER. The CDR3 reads CASSQDVQFSYGYTF. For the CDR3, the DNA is TGCGCCAGCAGCCAAGATGTTCAGTTTTCCTATGGCTACACCTTC.

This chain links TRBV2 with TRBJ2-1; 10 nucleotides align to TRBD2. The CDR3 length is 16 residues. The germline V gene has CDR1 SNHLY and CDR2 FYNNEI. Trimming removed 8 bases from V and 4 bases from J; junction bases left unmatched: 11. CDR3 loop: CASSVSGGPSYNEQFF. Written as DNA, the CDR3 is TGTGCCAGCTCCGTTAGCGGGGGGCCGTCATACAATGAGCAGTTCTTC.

The CDR3 loop is CASNPTRPGAGEQYF. CDR3 bases: TGTGCCAGCAATCCAACTAGGCCAGGGGCCGGCGAGCAGTACTTC. The rearrangement joins TRBV6-5 to TRBJ2-7; possibly TRBD1 for D (6 bases). Per germline, CDR1 MNHEY and CDR2 SVGAGI. Trimming cost V 7 bases and J 6 bases, with 22 bases left between them. CDR3 length: 15 residues.

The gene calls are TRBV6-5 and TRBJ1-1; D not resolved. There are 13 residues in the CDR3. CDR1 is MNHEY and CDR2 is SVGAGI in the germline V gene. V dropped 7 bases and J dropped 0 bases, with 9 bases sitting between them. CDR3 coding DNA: TGTGCCAGCATCTGGCGGATGAACACTGAAGCTTTCTTT. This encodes CASIWRMNTEAFF.

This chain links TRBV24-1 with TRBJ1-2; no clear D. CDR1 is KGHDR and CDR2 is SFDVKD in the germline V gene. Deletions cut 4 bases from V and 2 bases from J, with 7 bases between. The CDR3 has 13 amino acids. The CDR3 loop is CATSEGENYGYTF. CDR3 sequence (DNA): TGTGCCACCAGTGAGGGCGAGAACTATGGCTACACCTTC.

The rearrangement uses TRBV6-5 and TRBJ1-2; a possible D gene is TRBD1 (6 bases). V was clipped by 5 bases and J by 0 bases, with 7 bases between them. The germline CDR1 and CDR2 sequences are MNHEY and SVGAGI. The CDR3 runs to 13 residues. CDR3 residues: CASSPGANYGYTF. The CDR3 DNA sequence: TGTGCCAGCAGTCCAGGGGCTAACTATGGCTACACCTTC.

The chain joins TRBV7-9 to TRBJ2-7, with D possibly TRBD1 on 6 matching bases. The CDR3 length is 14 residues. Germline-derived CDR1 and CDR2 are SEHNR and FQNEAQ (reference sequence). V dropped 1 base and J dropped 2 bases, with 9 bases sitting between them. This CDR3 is CASSLVNRAYEQYF. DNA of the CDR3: TGTGCCAGCAGCTTAGTCAACAGGGCCTACGAGCAGTACTTC.

The DNA of the CDR3 is TGCGCCAGCAGCCAAGATCCTGCAGGAGATACGCAGTATTTT. Residues: CASSQDPAGDTQYF. The V gene is TRBV4-1, the J gene TRBJ2-3, with D hard to call. Trimming left V 0 bases short and J 5 bases short, with 9 bases between. Germline V gene lookup returns CDR1 MGHRA and CDR2 YSYEKL. The CDR3 length is 14 residues.

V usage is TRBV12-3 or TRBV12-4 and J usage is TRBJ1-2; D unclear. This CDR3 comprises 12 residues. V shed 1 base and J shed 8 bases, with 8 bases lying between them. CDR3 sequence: CASSLGDVGYTF. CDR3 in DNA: TGTGCCAGCAGTTTAGGAGATGTCGGCTACACCTTC.

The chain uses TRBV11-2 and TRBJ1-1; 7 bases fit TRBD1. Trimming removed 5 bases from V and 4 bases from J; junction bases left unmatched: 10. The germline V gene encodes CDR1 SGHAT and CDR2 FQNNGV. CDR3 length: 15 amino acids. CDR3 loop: CASSGRQGGSTEAFF. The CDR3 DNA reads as TGTGCCAGCAGCGGTAGACAGGGCGGCAGCACTGAAGCTTTCTTT.

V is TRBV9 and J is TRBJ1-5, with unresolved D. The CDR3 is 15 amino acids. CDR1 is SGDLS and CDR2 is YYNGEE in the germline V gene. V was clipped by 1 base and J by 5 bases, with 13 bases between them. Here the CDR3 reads CASSVSGRPDQPQHF. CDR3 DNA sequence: TGTGCCAGCAGCGTAAGCGGCAGGCCGGATCAGCCCCAGCATTTT.

CDR3 nucleotide sequence: TGTGCCACTCAACGGGGGGGCAACACCGGGGAGCTGTTTTTT. Its translation: CATQRGGNTGELFF. The chain joins TRBV3-1 (or the pseudogene TRBV3-2) to TRBJ2-2; the match to TRBD2 covers 8 bases. There are 14 residues in the CDR3. Germline values: CDR1 LGHDT, CDR2 YNNKEL (reference sequence). V was pared by 10 bases and J by 2 bases, with 6 bases of the junction left unmatched.

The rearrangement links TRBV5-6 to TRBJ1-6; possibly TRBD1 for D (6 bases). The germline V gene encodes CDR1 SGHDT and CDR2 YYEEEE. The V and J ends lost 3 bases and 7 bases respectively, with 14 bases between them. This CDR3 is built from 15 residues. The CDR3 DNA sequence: TGTGCCAGCAGCTCGACAGGTACAGGAAATTCACCCCTCCACTTT. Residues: CASSSTGTGNSPLHF.

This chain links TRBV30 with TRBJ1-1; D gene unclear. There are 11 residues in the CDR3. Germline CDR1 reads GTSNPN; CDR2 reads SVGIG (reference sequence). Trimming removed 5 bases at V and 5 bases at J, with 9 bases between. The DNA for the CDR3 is TGTGCCTGGGCGGGGAAAACTGAAGCTTTCTTT. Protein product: CAWAGKTEAFF.

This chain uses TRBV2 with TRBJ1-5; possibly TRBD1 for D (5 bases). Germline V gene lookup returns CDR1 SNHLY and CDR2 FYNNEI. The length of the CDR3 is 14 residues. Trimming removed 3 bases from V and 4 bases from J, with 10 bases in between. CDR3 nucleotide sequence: TGTGCCAGCAGTGACCCCAGGGTTAATCAGCCCCAGCATTTT. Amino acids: CASSDPRVNQPQHF. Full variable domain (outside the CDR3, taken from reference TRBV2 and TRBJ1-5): EPEVTQTPSHQVTQMGQEVILRCVPISNHLYFYWYRQILGQKVEFLVSFYNNEISEKSEIFDDQFSVERPDGSNFTLKIRSTKLEDSAMYFCASSDPRVNQPQHFGDGTRLSIL.

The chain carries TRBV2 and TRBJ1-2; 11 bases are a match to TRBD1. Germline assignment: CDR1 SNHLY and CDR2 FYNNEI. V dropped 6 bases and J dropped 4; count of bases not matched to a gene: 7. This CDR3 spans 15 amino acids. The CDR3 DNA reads TGTGCCAGCAGAGTGGACAGGGGGCTTCCCTATGGCTACACCTTC. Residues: CASRVDRGLPYGYTF.

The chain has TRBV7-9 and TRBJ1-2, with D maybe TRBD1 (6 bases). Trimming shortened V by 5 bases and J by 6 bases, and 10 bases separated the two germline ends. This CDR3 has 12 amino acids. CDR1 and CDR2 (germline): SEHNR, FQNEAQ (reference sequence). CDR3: CASSIQGNGYTF. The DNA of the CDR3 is TGTGCCAGCAGCATACAGGGAAATGGCTACACCTTC.

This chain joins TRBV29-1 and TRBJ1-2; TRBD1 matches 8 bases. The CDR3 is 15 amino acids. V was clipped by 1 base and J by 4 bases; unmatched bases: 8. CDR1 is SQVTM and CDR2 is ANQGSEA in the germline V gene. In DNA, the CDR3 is TGCAGCGTTGAAGGGGCAGGGGGCGTCCTCTATGGCTACACCTTC. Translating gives CSVEGAGGVLYGYTF.

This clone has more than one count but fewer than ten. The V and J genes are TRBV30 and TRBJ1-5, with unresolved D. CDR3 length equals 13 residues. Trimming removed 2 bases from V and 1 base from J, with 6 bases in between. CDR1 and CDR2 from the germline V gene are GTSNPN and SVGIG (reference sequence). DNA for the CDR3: TGTGCCTGGAGTCACGGGAGCAATCAGCCCCAGCATTTT. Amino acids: CAWSHGSNQPQHF.

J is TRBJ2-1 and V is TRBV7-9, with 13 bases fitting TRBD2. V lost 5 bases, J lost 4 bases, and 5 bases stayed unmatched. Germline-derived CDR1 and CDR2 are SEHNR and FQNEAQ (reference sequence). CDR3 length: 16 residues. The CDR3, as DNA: TGTGCCAGCAGCCCCAAGACTAGCGGGGGGTACAATGAGCAGTTCTTC. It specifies CASSPKTSGGYNEQFF.

In nucleotides, the CDR3 is TGTGCCTGGAGTGCGGGTCAATCCTTCATCCCCCCTCATGAAGCTTTCTTT. Amino acids: CAWSAGQSFIPPHEAFF. The rearrangement links TRBV30 to TRBJ1-1, with D hard to call. CDR3 length equals 17 residues. The germline V and J ends were trimmed by 1 base and 7 bases, with 25 bases remaining between them. CDR1 and CDR2 (germline): GTSNPN, SVGIG (reference sequence).

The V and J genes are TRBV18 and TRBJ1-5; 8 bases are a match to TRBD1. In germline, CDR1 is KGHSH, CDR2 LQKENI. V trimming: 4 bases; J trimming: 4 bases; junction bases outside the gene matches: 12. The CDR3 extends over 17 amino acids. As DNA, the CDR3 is TGTGCCAGCTCACTAGTGCAAAGGACAGGGTTGAATCAGCCCCAGCATTTT. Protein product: CASSLVQRTGLNQPQHF. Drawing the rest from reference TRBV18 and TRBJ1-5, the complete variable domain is NAGVMQNPRHLVRRRGQEARLRCSPMKGHSHVYWYRQLPEEGLKFMVYLQKENIIDESGMPKERFSAEFPKEGPSILRIQQVVRGDSAAYFCASSLVQRTGLNQPQHFGDGTRLSIL.

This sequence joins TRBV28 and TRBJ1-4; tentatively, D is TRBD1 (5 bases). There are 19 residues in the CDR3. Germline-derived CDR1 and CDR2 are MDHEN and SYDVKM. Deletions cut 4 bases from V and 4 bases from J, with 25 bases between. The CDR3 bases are TGTGCCAGCAGTTCCCCCCGCGAAGGGCGGACAACGGGTAATGAAAAACTGTTTTTT. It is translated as CASSSPREGRTTGNEKLFF.